This T cell receptor (beta chain) stems from a study of blood T cell repertoires in COVID-19. Overall study context: Samples taken during acute and convalescent COVID-19 were collected in the United States, Italy and Spain. In each case, the material was cDNA or gDNA derived from T cells, B-cell-depleted T cells, or PBMCs.

The authors' processing: The authors estimated nucleated cell counts from reference gene primer amplification. This table comes from immunoSEQ multiplex PCR, and its TCRdb copy is limited to in-frame clones, with some not included. V and J calls and clone size are those listed in that table; D and trimming were worked out from the DNA. The table has over 100,000 clones, roughly 84% seen once. There are a few counts of this clone. CDR3 length equals 15 residues. The ends were cut back, 5 bases at V and 0 bases at J, with 12 bases in the middle. The V gene's germline CDR1 is KGHSH and CDR2 LQKENI. The V call is TRBV18, the J call TRBJ2-3; perhaps TRBD1 as D (6 bases). This receptor was taken from a man between 35 and 55 years old with acute or convalescent COVID-19. Sample: peripheral blood. CDR3 amino acids: CASSDFQGSTDTQYF. CDR3 sequence (DNA): TGTGCCAGCTCAGATTTTCAGGGGAGCACAGATACGCAGTATTTT.